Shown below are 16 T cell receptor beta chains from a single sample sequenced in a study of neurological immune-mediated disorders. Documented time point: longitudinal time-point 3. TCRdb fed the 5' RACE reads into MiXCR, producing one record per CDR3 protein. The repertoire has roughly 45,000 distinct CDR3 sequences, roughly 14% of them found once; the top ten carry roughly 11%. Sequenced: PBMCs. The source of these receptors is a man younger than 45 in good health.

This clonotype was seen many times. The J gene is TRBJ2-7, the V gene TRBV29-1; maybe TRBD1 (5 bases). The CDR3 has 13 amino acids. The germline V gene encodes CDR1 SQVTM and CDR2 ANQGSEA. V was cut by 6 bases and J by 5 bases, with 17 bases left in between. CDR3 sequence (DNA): TGCAGCGTATATCAGGGTTCGAGAAACGAGCAGTACTTC. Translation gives CSVYQGSRNEQYF.

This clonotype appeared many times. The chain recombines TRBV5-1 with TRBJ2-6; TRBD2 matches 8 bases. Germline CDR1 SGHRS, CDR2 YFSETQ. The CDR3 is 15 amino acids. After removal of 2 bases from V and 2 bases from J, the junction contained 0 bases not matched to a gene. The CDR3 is CASSLAGAGANVLTF. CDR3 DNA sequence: TGCGCCAGCAGCTTAGCGGGAGCTGGGGCCAACGTCCTGACTTTC.

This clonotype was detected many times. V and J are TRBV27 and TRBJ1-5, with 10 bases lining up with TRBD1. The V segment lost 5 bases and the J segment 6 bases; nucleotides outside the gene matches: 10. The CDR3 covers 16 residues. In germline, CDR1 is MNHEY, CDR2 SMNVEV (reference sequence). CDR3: CASSVGTGDTAQPQHF. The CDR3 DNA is TGTGCCAGCAGTGTAGGGACAGGGGATACTGCTCAGCCCCAGCATTTT.

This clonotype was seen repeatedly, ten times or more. DNA for the CDR3: TGCAGTGCTAGTAACCTAGCGGATAGCACAGATACGCAGTATTTT. Translating gives CSASNLADSTDTQYF. The V gene is TRBV20-1, the J gene TRBJ2-3, with TRBD2 matching over 7 bases. CDR1 and CDR2 (germline): DFQATT, SNEGSKA (reference sequence). After removal of 3 bases from V and 0 bases from J, the junction contained 6 bases not matched to a gene. The CDR3 length is 15 residues.

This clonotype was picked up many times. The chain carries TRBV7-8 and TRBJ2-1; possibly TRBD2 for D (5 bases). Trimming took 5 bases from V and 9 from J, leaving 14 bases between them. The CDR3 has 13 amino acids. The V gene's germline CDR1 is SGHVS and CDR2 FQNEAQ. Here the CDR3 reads CASSPPGVGEQFF. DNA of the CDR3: TGTGCCAGCAGCCCCCCCGGGGTGGGTGAGCAGTTCTTC.

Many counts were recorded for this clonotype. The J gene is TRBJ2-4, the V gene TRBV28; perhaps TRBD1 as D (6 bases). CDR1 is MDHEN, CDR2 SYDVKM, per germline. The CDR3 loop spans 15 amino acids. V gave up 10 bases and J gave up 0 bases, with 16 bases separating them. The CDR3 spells CATSGVTLAKNIQYF. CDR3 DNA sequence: TGTGCCACCTCAGGGGTCACCCTAGCCAAAAACATTCAGTACTTC.

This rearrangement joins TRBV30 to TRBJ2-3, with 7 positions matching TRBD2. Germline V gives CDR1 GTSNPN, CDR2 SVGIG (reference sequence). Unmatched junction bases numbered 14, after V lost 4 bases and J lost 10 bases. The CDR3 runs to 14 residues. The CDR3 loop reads CAWNGGGRSGSQYF. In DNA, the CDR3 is TGTGCCTGGAATGGCGGCGGGAGAAGCGGTTCGCAGTATTTT.

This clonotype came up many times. CDR3 sequence reads: CASSYSPGLADNEQFF. As DNA, the CDR3 is TGCGCCAGCAGTTACAGCCCGGGACTAGCGGACAATGAGCAGTTCTTC. The chain employs TRBV5-1 and TRBJ2-1; 11 nucleotides match TRBD2. CDR1 SGHRS and CDR2 YFSETQ come from the germline V gene. The CDR3 consists of 16 residues. V trimming: 5 bases; J trimming: 5 bases; junction bases outside the gene matches: 9.

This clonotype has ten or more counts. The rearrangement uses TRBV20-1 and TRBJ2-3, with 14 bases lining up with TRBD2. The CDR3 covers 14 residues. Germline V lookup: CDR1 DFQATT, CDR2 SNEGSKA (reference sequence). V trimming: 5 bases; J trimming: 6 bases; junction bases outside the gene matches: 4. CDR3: CSARTSGRQDTQYF. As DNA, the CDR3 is TGCAGTGCTCGGACTAGCGGGAGGCAGGATACGCAGTATTTT.

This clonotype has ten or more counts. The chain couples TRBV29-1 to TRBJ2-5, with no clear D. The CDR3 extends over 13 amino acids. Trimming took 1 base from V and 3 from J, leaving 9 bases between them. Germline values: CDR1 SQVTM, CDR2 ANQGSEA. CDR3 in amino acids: CSVEVPRKETQYF. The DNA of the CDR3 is TGCAGCGTTGAAGTTCCCCGAAAAGAGACCCAGTACTTC.

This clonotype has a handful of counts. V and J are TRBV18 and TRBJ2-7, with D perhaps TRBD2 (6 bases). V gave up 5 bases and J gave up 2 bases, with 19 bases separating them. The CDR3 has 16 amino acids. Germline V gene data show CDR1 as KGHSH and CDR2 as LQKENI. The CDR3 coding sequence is TGTGCCAGCTCAACCCGGGACTTTGATTGGGCCTACGAGCAGTACTTC. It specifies CASSTRDFDWAYEQYF.

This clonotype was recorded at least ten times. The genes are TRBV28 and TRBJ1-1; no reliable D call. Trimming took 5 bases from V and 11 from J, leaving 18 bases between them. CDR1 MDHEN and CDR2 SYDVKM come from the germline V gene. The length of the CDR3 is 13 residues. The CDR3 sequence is CASSQSPHLTAFF. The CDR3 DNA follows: TGTGCCAGCAGTCAATCGCCCCATTTGACTGCTTTCTTT.

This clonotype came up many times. The CDR3 DNA follows: TGTGCCAGCTCACCCCTCGACGGATTCCAGTACTTC. Translated: CASSPLDGFQYF. The V gene is TRBV18, the J gene TRBJ2-7; unclear D gene. The CDR3 has 12 amino acids. CDR1 is KGHSH, CDR2 LQKENI, per germline. Trimming took off 3 bases at V and 10 bases at J, with 13 bases between the two ends.

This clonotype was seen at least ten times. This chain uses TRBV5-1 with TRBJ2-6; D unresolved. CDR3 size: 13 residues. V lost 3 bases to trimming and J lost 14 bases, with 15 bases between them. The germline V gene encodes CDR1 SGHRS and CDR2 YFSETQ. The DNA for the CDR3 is TGCGCCAGCAGCTCCCAGGACGGAAGCTTCCTGACTTTC. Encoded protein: CASSSQDGSFLTF. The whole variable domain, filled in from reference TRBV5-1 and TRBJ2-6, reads KAGVTQTPRYLIKTRGQQVTLSCSPISGHRSVSWYQQTPGQGLQFLFEYFSETQRNKGNFPGRFSGRQFSNSRSEMNVSTLELGDSALYLCASSSQDGSFLTFGAGSRLTVL.

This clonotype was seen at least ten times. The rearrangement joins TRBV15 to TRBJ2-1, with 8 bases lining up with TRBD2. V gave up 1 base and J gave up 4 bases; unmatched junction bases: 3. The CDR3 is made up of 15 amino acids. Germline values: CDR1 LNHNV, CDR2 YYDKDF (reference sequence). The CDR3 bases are TGTGCCACCAGCAGAGTTGCGGGAGGTTACAATGAGCAGTTCTTC. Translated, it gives CATSRVAGGYNEQFF.

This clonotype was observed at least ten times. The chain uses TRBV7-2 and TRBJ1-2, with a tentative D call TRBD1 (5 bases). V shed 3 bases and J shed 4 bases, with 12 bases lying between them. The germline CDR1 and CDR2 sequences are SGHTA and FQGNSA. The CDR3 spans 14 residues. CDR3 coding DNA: TGTGCCAGCAGCTTGGAAGATGACAGCTATGGCTACACCTTC. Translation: CASSLEDDSYGYTF.